The clone carrying this TCR beta chain came up many times. The data stem from a study of T cells in Graves' hyperthyroidism and ophthalmopathy. A patient was excluded if there was uncontrolled infection, other autoimmune disease, pregnancy or lactation. The investigators amplified TCR beta CDR3 regions from RNA transcripts. The HTBI set primed first-round TCR CDR3 RT-PCR. TCRdb reprocessed the multiplex PCR reads with MiXCR, giving one entry per CDR3 protein. This table has 690,000 or so distinct CDR3 sequences, around 20% appearing once. This CDR3 has 15 amino acids. Deletions cut 2 bases from V and 2 bases from J, with 11 bases between. Germline V gene data show CDR1 as LGHDT and CDR2 as YNNKEL (reference sequence).

The clonotype originates from a woman aged 45-60 years with Graves' hyperthyroidism that later progressed to Graves' ophthalmopathy. The sequencing input was blood. V gene TRBV3-1 combines with J gene TRBJ2-3; D remains unclear. The DNA of the CDR3 is TGTGCCAGCAGCCAATTGAAGGATCTCACAGATACGCAGTATTTT. Encoded protein: CASSQLKDLTDTQYF.